Included here is one T cell receptor (beta chain) sequence, with context. The data were taken from a study of cytomegalovirus exposure and HLA in healthy donors. CDR3 length: 16 amino acids. Looked up from germline, CDR1 is KGHSH and CDR2 is LQKENI. V lost 4 bases to trimming and J lost 4 bases; unmatched junction nucleotides: 11. PCR employed 60 Vbeta and 13 Jbeta primers. TCRdb keeps only in-frame clones here, not all; method: immunoSEQ multiplex PCR. This table holds around 59,000 clones, around 83% found once. Material: PBMCs. V and J are TRBV18 and TRBJ2-7, with 9 positions matching TRBD2. This sequence originates from a human donor in good health. CDR3 nucleotides: TGTGCCAGCTCACTAAGACTAGCGGACAATAATTACGAGCAGTACTTC. Protein product: CASSLRLADNNYEQYF.